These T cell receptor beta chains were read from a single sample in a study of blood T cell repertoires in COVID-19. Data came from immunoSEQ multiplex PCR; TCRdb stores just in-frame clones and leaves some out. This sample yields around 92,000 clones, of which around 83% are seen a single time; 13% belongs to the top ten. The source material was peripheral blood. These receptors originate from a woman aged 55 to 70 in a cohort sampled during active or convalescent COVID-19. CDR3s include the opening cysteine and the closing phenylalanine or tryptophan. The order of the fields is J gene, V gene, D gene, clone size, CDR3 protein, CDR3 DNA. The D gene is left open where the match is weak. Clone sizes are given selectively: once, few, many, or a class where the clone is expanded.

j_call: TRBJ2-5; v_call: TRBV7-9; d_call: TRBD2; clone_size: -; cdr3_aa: CASSFGSGNQETQYF; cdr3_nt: TGTGCCAGCAGCTTTGGGAGCGGGAACCAAGAGACCCAGTACTTC
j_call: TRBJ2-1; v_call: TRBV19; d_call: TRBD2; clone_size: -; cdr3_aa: CASRWTSGTSSYNEQFF; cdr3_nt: TGTGCCAGTAGGTGGACTAGCGGGACCAGCTCCTACAATGAGCAGTTCTTC
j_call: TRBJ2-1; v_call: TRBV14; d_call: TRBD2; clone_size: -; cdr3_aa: CASSQWGGRTYNEQFF; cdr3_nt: TGTGCCAGCAGCCAATGGGGCGGGAGGACCTACAATGAGCAGTTCTTC
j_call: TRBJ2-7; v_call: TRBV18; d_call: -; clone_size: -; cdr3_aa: CASSPSGSSYEQYF; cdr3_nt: TGTGCCAGCTCACCATCCGGGAGCTCCTACGAGCAGTACTTC
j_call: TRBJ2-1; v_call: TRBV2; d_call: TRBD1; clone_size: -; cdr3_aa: CASKALTGKQFF; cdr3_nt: TGTGCCAGCAAAGCATTGACAGGGAAGCAGTTCTTC
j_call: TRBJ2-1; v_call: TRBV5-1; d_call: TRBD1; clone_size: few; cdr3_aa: CASSLTGQGANEQFF; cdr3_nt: TGCGCCAGCAGCTTGACGGGGCAGGGGGCAAATGAGCAGTTCTTC
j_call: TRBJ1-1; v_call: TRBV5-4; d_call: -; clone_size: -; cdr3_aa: CASKIQGNTEAFF; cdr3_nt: TGTGCCAGCAAAATACAGGGGAACACTGAAGCTTTCTTT
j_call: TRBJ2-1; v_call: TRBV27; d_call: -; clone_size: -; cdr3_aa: CASSSFNEQFF; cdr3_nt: TGTGCCAGCAGTTCCTTCAATGAGCAGTTCTTC
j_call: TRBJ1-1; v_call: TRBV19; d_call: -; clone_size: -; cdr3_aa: CASSMSGTEAFF; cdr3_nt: TGTGCCAGTAGTATGAGTGGCACTGAAGCTTTCTTT
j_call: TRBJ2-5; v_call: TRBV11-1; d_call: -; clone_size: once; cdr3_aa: CASSLTRGRETQYF; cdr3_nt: TGTGCCAGCAGCTTAACCAGGGGCCGGGAGACCCAGTACTTC
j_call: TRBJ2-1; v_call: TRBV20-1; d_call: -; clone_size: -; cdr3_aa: CSASGLAKSYNEQFF; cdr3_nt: TGCAGTGCTAGTGGGCTAGCTAAGAGCTACAATGAGCAGTTCTTC
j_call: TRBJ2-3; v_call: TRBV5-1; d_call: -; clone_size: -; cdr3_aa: CASSLGQVITDTQYF; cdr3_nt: TGCGCCAGCAGCTTGGGACAGGTGATCACAGATACGCAGTATTTT
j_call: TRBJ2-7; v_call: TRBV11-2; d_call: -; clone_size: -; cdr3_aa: CASSLQVKDEQYF; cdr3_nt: TGTGCCAGCAGCTTACAGGTGAAGGACGAGCAGTACTTC
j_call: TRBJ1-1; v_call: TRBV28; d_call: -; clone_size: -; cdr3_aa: CASLPGIDTEAFF; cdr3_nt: TGTGCCAGCCTCCCGGGGATCGACACTGAAGCTTTCTTT
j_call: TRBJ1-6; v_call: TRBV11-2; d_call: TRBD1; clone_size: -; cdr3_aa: CASSSRGPSSPLHF; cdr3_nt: TGTGCCAGCAGCTCCAGGGGGCCCAGTTCACCCCTCCACTTT
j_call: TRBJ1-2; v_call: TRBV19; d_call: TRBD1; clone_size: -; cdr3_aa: CATTGTGGFYGYTF; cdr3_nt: TGTGCCACCACCGGGACAGGGGGATTCTATGGCTACACCTTC
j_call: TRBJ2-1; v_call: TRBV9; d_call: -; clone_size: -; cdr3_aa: CASSIPPPSSSYNEQFF; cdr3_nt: TGTGCCAGCAGTATTCCCCCTCCCTCGAGCTCCTACAATGAGCAGTTCTTC
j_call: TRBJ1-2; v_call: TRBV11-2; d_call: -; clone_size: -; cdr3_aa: CASSLGRGDYGYTF; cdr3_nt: TGTGCCAGCAGCTTAGGTCGGGGGGACTATGGCTACACCTTC
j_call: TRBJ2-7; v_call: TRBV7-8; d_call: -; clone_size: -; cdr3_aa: CASSWSPSGIYEQYF; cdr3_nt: TGTGCCAGCAGCTGGAGCCCATCGGGTATATACGAGCAGTACTTC
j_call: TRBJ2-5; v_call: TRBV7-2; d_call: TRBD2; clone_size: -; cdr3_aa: CASSLVLAGGPGQETQYF; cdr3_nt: TGTGCCAGCAGCTTAGTGTTAGCGGGAGGGCCCGGTCAAGAGACCCAGTACTTC
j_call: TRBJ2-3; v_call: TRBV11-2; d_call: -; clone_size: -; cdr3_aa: CASSLSAQRVSTDTQYF; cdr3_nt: TGTGCCAGCAGCTTATCGGCCCAGCGGGTTAGCACAGATACGCAGTATTTT
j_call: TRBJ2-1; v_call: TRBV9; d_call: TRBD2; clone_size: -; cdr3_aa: CASSVAGRVNEQFF; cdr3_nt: TGTGCCAGCAGCGTAGCTGGGAGGGTGAATGAGCAGTTCTTC
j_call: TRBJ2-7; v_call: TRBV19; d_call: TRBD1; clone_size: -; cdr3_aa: CASSPDRGTYEQYF; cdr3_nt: TGTGCCAGTAGCCCGGACAGGGGAACCTACGAGCAGTACTTC
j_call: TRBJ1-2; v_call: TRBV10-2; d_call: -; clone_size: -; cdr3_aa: CASSVGLNYGYTF; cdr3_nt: TGCGCCAGCAGTGTTGGACTTAACTATGGCTACACCTTC
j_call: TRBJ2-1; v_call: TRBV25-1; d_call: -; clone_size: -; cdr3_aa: CASSDLTRTQFF; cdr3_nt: TGTGCCAGCAGTGATCTGACTCGGACTCAGTTCTTC
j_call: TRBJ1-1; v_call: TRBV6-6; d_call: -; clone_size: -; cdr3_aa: CASRKDTEAFF; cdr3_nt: TGTGCCAGCAGAAAGGACACAGAAGCTTTCTTT
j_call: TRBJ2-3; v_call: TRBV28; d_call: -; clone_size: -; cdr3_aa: CASRSGTSTDTQYF; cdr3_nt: TGTGCCAGCAGATCAGGGACTAGCACAGATACGCAGTATTTT
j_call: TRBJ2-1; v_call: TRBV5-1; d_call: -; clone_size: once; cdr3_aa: CASSSPSSYNEQFF; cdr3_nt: TGCGCCAGCAGCTCTCCGAGCTCCTACAATGAGCAGTTCTTC
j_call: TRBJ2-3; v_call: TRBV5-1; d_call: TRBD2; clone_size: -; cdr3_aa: CASRLAGEITDTQYF; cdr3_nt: TGCGCCAGCCGACTAGCGGGGGAGATCACAGATACGCAGTATTTT
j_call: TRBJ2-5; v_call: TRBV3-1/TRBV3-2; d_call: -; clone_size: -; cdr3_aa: CASSLGGPSQEETQYF; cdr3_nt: TGTGCCAGCAGCCTGGGGGGGCCTAGTCAGGAAGAGACCCAGTACTTC
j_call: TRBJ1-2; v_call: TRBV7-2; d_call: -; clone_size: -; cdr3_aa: CASSLREGGYTF; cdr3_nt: TGTGCCAGCAGCTTGCGGGAAGGTGGCTACACCTTC
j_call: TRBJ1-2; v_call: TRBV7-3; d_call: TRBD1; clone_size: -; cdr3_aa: CASSRDRAYGYTF; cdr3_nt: TGTGCCAGCAGCCGAGACAGGGCCTATGGCTACACCTTC
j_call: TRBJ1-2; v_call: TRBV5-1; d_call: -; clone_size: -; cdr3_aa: CASGEDGGYGYTF; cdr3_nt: TGCGCCAGCGGCGAGGACGGGGGCTATGGCTACACCTTC
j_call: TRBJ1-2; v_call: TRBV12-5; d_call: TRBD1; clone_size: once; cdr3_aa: CASGHGQGVNTF; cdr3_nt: TGTGCTAGTGGCCATGGACAGGGAGTTAACACCTTC
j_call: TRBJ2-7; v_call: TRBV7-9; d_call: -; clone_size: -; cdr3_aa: CASSPSSYEQYF; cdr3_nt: TGTGCCAGCAGTCCTAGCTCCTACGAGCAGTACTTC
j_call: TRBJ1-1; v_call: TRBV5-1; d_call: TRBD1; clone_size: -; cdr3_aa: CASREQGAGNTEAFF; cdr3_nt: TGCGCCAGCAGGGAACAGGGGGCGGGGAACACTGAAGCTTTCTTT
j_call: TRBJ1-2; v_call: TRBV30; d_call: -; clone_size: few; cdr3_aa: CAWSVKGVAGYTF; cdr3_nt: TGTGCCTGGAGTGTAAAAGGGGTCGCCGGCTACACCTTC
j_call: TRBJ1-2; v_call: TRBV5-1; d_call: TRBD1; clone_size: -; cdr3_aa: CASSSTGTDYGYTF; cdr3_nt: TGCGCCAGCAGCTCCACCGGGACAGACTATGGCTACACCTTC
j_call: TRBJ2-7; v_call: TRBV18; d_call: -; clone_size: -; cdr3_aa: CASSKEGSSYEQYF; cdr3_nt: TGTGCCAGCTCAAAGGAGGGAAGCTCCTACGAGCAGTACTTC
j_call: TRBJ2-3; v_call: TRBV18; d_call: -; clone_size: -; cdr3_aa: CASSPQTTTDTQYF; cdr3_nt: TGTGCCAGCTCACCACAGACTACCACAGATACGCAGTATTTT
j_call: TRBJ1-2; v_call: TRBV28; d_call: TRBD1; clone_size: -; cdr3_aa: CASRPTGEWGGYTF; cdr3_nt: TGTGCCAGCAGGCCGACAGGGGAGTGGGGTGGCTACACCTTC
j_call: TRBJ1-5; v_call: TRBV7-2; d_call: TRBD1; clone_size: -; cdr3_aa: CASSFRDRSNQPQHF; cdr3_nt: TGTGCCAGCAGCTTCCGGGACAGATCAAATCAGCCCCAGCATTTT
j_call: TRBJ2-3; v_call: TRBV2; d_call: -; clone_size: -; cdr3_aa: CASSAVSGASDTQYF; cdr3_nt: TGTGCCAGCAGTGCGGTTAGCGGCGCGTCGGATACGCAGTATTTT
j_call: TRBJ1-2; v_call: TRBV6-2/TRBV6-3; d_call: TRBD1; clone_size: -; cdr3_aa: CASSYRDRAPYGYTF; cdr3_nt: TGTGCCAGCAGTTACCGGGACAGGGCCCCCTATGGCTACACCTTC
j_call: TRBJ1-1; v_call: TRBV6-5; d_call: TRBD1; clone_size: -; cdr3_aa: CASSWAQGGTEAFF; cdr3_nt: TGTGCCAGCAGTTGGGCACAGGGGGGTACTGAAGCTTTCTTT
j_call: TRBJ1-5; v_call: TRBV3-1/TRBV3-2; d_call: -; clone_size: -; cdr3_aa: CASSQDLNQPQHF; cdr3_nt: TGTGCCAGCAGCCAAGACCTGAATCAGCCCCAGCATTTT
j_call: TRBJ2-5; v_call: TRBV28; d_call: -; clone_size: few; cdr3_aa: CASSWTPQETQYF; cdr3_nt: TGTGCCAGCAGTTGGACACCTCAAGAGACCCAGTACTTC
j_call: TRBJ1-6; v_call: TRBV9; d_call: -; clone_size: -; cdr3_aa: CASSAGTPTSPLHF; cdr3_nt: TGTGCCAGCAGCGCCGGGACACCCACCTCACCCCTCCACTTT